The T cell receptor beta chain described here comes from a study of T cell clones after liver transplantation (dated by TCRdb to about 2019). Concerning the study at large: The samples were obtained from ITN030ST, a randomized trial that attempted immunosuppression withdrawal within 2 years after liver transplantation. Blood samples were collected pre-transplant, pre-randomization before withdrawal, and post-randomization after either full withdrawal or failed withdrawal. The studied cohort comprised 8 liver transplant recipients, 3 classified as tolerant and 5 as non-tolerant. Subjects received no induction therapy and standard immunosuppression until randomization at 12-24 months post-transplant. Tolerance was defined as complete withdrawal of immunosuppression for at least one year without a rise in liver enzymes beyond twice the upper limit of normal. As an antigen-independent comparator for the donor-reactive sequences, third party-reactive TCRbeta sequences from pre-transplant MLRs were identified as well. Donor-reactive T cell clones were identified by TCRbeta sequencing following a pre-transplant mixed lymphocyte reaction and were subsequently tracked in post-transplant blood. Of the eight recipients, a few were HCV-positive, while the remaining recipients had been transplanted for non-autoimmune, non-viral indications.

A word on this clone: The clone's antigen remains unknown. Nothing much larger sits one base from this clone, and base qualities are not available.

Overall study outcomes, separate from this receptor: When repertoire turnover was taken into account, detection of donor-reactive sequences was significantly reduced in 7 of 8 subjects for CD4 and in 8 of 8 subjects for CD8. In most of the 8 subjects, regardless of tolerance or HCV status, circulating donor-reactive CD4 TCRbeta sequences dropped significantly post-transplant. The conclusions were preliminary, being limited by small, heterogeneous patient numbers and by non-standardized post-transplant time points. Without allograft tissue specimens, donor-reactive T cells may have migrated into the graft rather than being deleted. Donor-reactive sequences decreased more than third party-reactive sequences, which suggests partial antigen-specific deletion that was not related to withdrawal success. Low numbers of available donor cells limited the measurable donor-reactive repertoire in two subjects.

High-throughput TCRbeta CDR3 sequencing of frozen genomic DNA was performed by immunoSEQ, with PCR amplification, mapping, bias correction and internal controls included. Concerning the study's data processing: Only productive rearrangements were retained, and each unique TCRbeta sequence was defined by its CDR3 nucleotide sequence together with its V and J gene. For classification of a sequence as donor-reactive, at least 5-fold expansion in CFSE-low cells relative to unstimulated pre-transplant cells and a frequency of at least 0.01% were required. Minimum frequency thresholds were set for each subject on the basis of the unstimulated sample with the lowest template count, so that a detection power of at least 90% was ensured. Repertoire turnover was measured by Jensen-Shannon divergence between the top 1000 TCRbeta sequences post- and pre-transplant. Changes in detection of donor-reactive sequences were tested with two-sided Fisher's exact tests. Sourced from immuneACCESS, this table was stored by TCRdb with only in-frame sequences that have V and J called. A share of the clones is absent; for the studies checked, an unresolved V gene accounts for under half, and the remainder has no known explanation. That table is the source of V, J and clone size, and D and trimming were worked out from the DNA. For this sample there are under 20,000 clones; 80% to 90% appear just once. Under 15% of the sample belongs to the ten largest clones.

Unstimulated PBMCs, after thawing, were stained for CD3, CD4 and CD8 and then FACS-sorted into CD3+CD4+ and CD3+CD8+ populations. Each of the 8 studied subjects was randomized to immunosuppression withdrawal. The Qiagen DNeasy Blood and Tissue Kit was used to isolate genomic DNA. Here the sequenced sample was CD8+ T cells from blood, taken around 42 months after liver transplant. This receptor was obtained from a human patient who received a liver transplant. Post transplant, some T cells may arise from the graft donor.

The sequence in DNA is TGTGCCAGCTACCCCGGGGCAGCATATAACACCGGGGAGCTGTTTTTT. This encodes CASYPGAAYNTGELFF. The V gene is TRBV27 and the J gene is TRBJ2-2, with the D assignment possibly TRBD1 or TRBD2, given 5 matching bases for each. Via the germline V gene (reference sequence), CDR1 is MNHEY and CDR2 SMNVEV. The germline ends are 18 bases apart after V is trimmed by 8 bases and J by 2 bases. Measured from the cysteine to the phenylalanine, the CDR3 is 16 residues long. Kept here is only the CDR3 DNA, which spans 48 bases and is read in frame from base 1.